Shown below are 10 T cell receptor beta chains from a single sample sequenced in a study of blood T cells in healthy people across ages. It was with a sample-barcoded 5' primer and a J-beta primer mix that a second PCR of roughly 7 to 11 cycles was run. TCRdb independently ran MiXCR on the 5' RACE reads; one entry per CDR3 protein. The sample lists under 2 million distinct CDR3 sequences, 30% to 40% occurring once. The material sequenced was blood. The receptor set was obtained from a woman aged 25 to 39 in good health.

The sample holds many counts of this clonotype. This rearrangement joins TRBV12-3 or TRBV12-4 to TRBJ2-7; maybe TRBD1 (6 bases). V lost 3 bases to trimming and J lost 7 bases, with 16 bases between them. The CDR3 has 14 residues. The chain's CDR3 is CASSFQGPLGEQYF. The CDR3, as DNA: TGTGCCAGCAGTTTCCAGGGGCCGTTGGGGGAGCAGTACTTC.

This chain links TRBV7-2 with TRBJ1-1; TRBD1 aligns across 7 bases. Germline loops: CDR1 SGHTA, CDR2 FQGNSA. CDR3 length: 15 residues. Germline trimming cut 3 bases from V and 5 bases from J; bases unmatched to any gene: 9. CDR3 region: CASSLYDRAATEAFF. The CDR3 DNA is TGTGCCAGCAGCTTGTACGACAGGGCGGCTACTGAAGCTTTCTTT.

In this sample, this clonotype turned up many times. The chain carries TRBV20-1 and TRBJ2-7; 12 bases match TRBD2. After removal of 5 bases from V and 0 bases from J, the junction contained 2 bases not matched to a gene. CDR3 length: 14 residues. Germline CDR1 is DFQATT and CDR2 is SNEGSKA (reference sequence). CDR3 nucleotides: TGCAGTGCTGGGACTAGCGGGTACTCCTACGAGCAGTACTTC. The encoded protein is CSAGTSGYSYEQYF.

This chain links TRBV28 with TRBJ2-5; D possibly corresponds to TRBD2 (6 bases). Trimming stripped 6 bases from V and 2 bases from J, with 16 bases between. The CDR3 covers 15 residues. Germline CDR1 is MDHEN and CDR2 is SYDVKM. In DNA, the CDR3 is TGTGCCAGCAGGACCCCCGGGACTTCTCAAGAGACCCAGTACTTC. Amino acid sequence: CASRTPGTSQETQYF.

As for this clonotype: The CDR3 end shows no conserved phenylalanine or tryptophan, and so a read error is likely. The chain joins TRBV4-1 to TRBJ2-1; 9 nucleotides agree with TRBD2. This CDR3 is built from 16 residues. The trim removed 0 bases at V and 3 bases at J, leaving 3 bases unmatched. Per the germline V gene, CDR1 is MGHRA and CDR2 is YSYEKL. CDR3 sequence: CASSQDPSGIYNEQFV. CDR3 bases: TGCGCCAGCAGCCAAGACCCTAGCGGGATCTACAATGAGCAGTTCGTC.

The rearrangement joins TRBV13 to TRBJ2-6; D not certain. Germline CDR1 reads PRHDT; CDR2 reads FYEKMQ (reference sequence). CDR3 length: 16 amino acids. Deletions cut 7 bases from V and 2 bases from J, with 15 bases between. The CDR3 sequence is CASNTPREAGANVLTF. The CDR3 DNA follows: TGTGCCAGCAACACCCCTCGCGAGGCTGGGGCCAACGTCCTGACTTTC. The full variable domain, with the rest looked up from reference TRBV13 and TRBJ2-6, is AAGVIQSPRHLIKEKRETATLKCYPIPRHDTVYWYQQGPGQDPQFLISFYEKMQSDKGSIPDRFSAQQFSDYHSELNMSSLELGDSALYFCASNTPREAGANVLTFGAGSRLTVL.

This clonotype was counted only a few times. The rearrangement joins TRBV28 to TRBJ2-3; the match to TRBD2 covers 13 bases. Per the germline V gene, CDR1 is MDHEN and CDR2 is SYDVKM. Unmatched junction bases numbered 8, after V lost 5 bases and J lost 3 bases. This CDR3 is built from 17 residues. This CDR3 is CASSAGTSGVGTDTQYF. CDR3 nucleotide sequence: TGTGCCAGCAGTGCCGGGACTAGCGGGGTTGGTACAGATACGCAGTATTTT.

As DNA, the CDR3 is TGTGCCACCCTCGAGCAGTACTTC. As protein: CATLEQYF. This chain links TRBV6-1 with TRBJ2-7, with D unresolved. Germline assignment: CDR1 MNHNS and CDR2 SASEGT. Trimming took 10 bases from V and 6 from J, leaving 4 bases between them. The length of the CDR3 is 8 residues.

The genes are TRBV20-1 and TRBJ2-5; 9 nucleotides match TRBD2. The DNA end is a closer match to TRBJ2-1, so the J assignment may be wrong. The CDR3 covers 15 residues. The germline V gene encodes CDR1 DFQATT and CDR2 SNEGSKA (reference sequence). This chain's CDR3 is CSAGSGTSPQETQFF. Written as DNA, the CDR3 is TGCAGTGCTGGTTCTGGGACTAGCCCTCAAGAGACCCAGTTCTTC.

V and J are TRBV30 and TRBJ2-7; D is possibly TRBD1 (6 bases). This CDR3 is 13 amino acids long. CDR1 and CDR2 (germline): GTSNPN, SVGIG (reference sequence). V was clipped by 1 base and J by 6 bases, with 13 bases between them. CDR3 residues: CAWSEGTLSEQYF. In DNA form, the CDR3 reads TGTGCCTGGAGTGAGGGGACACTCTCCGAGCAGTACTTC. Supplemented by reference TRBV30 and TRBJ2-7, the full variable domain reads SQTIHQWPATLVQPVGSPLSLECTVEGTSNPNLYWYRQAAGRGLQLLFYSVGIGQISSEVPQNLSASRPQDRQFILSSKKLLLSDSGFYLCAWSEGTLSEQYFGPGTRLTVT.